This TCR beta chain comes out of a study of blood T cell repertoires in COVID-19. As for the study in general: COVID-19 samples, acute and convalescent, were from the United States, Italy and Spain. Sample material is recorded as cDNA or gDNA derived from T cells, B-cell-depleted T cells, or PBMCs.

Germline V lookup: CDR1 LGHNA, CDR2 YNFKEQ. The ends lost 1 base at V and 7 bases at J; junction bases unmatched: 10. The CDR3 has 17 amino acids. In the authors' workflow: Scientists estimated how many nucleated cells there were by amplifying reference gene primers. Measured with immunoSEQ multiplex PCR; TCRdb has only the in-frame clones, and not every one. That table is the source of V, J and clone size, and D and trimming were worked out from the DNA. The sample has some 150,000 clones, more than 70% seen once. Sequenced material: peripheral blood. The V call is TRBV4-2, the J call TRBJ2-3, with TRBD2 identical over 11 bases. The TCR originated in a woman between 55 and 75 years old with acute or convalescent COVID-19. Here the CDR3 reads CASSQGLAGPGVNTQYF. In DNA, the CDR3 is TGTGCCAGCAGCCAAGGACTAGCGGGGCCCGGGGTGAATACGCAGTATTTT.